These T cell receptor beta chains were read from a single sample in a study of cytomegalovirus exposure and HLA in healthy donors. This table comes from immunoSEQ multiplex PCR, and its TCRdb copy is limited to in-frame clones, with some not included. The sample shows more than 250,000 clones, approximately 86% of them seen only once. The sequencing sample was made of PBMCs. The receptor set was obtained from a woman aged 25-40 years in good health and CMV-seropositive. Both conserved end residues are trimmed from each CDR3. Clone size, where shown, is once, few, many, or a class for clones that have expanded.

TRBV4-3	TRBJ2-3	NA	ASSQDEGGPSTDTQY
TRBV28	TRBJ2-7	NA	ASRLTALGLVVEGVLFYEQY
TRBV4-3	TRBJ2-3	NA	ASSQLPSGTTGADTQY
TRBV5-6	TRBJ2-7	NA	ASSLGWGEVYEQY
TRBV6-5	TRBJ2-7	NA	ASSPWDKLYYEQY
TRBV6-4	TRBJ2-7	NA	ASREQGTSVSYEQY
TRBV13	TRBJ2-7	NA	ASSPEGASYEQY
TRBV4-3	TRBJ1-1	NA	ASSARRGLFAEAF
TRBV5-6	TRBJ2-5	NA	ASSLSTFTQY
TRBV27	TRBJ2-1	NA	ASSSVANEQF
TRBV29-1	TRBJ2-1	NA	SAQPGQEQF
TRBV12-5	TRBJ1-5	NA	ASGLKSGHGCNQPQH
TRBV1	TRBJ2-7	NA	TSSQEEAEIFEQY
TRBV4-3	TRBJ2-1	NA	ASSQAAASSSYNEQF
TRBV18	TRBJ1-1	NA	ASSPTRNTEAF
TRBV2	TRBJ2-7	NA	ASSGYSNYEQY
TRBV28	TRBJ1-5	NA	ASSPGPLTNSNQPQH
TRBV5-1	TRBJ2-2	NA	ASRREATGELF
TRBV4-1	TRBJ1-2	few	ASSDRGSYGYT
TRBV7-7	TRBJ2-5	NA	ASSPKPAGVQETQY
TRBV27	TRBJ1-6	NA	ASSQGSYNSPLH
TRBV6-1	TRBJ1-1	NA	ASSGTVNTEAF
TRBV29-1	TRBJ2-7	once	SVEIRTSRAYEQY
TRBV27	TRBJ2-7	NA	ASSLTSGRAGEQY